This T cell receptor beta chain emerged from a study of shared T cell receptors in the human thymus. CDR3 length equals 16 residues. V lost 6 bases to trimming and J lost 0 bases; unmatched junction nucleotides: 8. Germline values: CDR1 SNHLY, CDR2 FYNNEI. The assay was immunoSEQ multiplex PCR, and TCRdb's table has in-frame clones only and misses some. The data contain just under 550,000 clones, approximately 80% of them singletons. A further study also used this sample, focusing on human thymus T cells. That source reports: The source of the thymus tissue was resections taken during corrective heart surgery. Thymic and blood repertoires appeared to display a bias in their usage of V and J genes.

The sequence was collected from a boy under two years old with a congenital heart defect. The chain combines TRBV2 with TRBJ1-3, with 7 bases lining up with TRBD1. Sequenced input: thymocytes. CDR3 amino acids: CASSSGTASSGNTIYF. DNA of the CDR3: TGTGCCAGCAGCTCCGGGACAGCGAGCTCTGGAAACACCATATATTTT.